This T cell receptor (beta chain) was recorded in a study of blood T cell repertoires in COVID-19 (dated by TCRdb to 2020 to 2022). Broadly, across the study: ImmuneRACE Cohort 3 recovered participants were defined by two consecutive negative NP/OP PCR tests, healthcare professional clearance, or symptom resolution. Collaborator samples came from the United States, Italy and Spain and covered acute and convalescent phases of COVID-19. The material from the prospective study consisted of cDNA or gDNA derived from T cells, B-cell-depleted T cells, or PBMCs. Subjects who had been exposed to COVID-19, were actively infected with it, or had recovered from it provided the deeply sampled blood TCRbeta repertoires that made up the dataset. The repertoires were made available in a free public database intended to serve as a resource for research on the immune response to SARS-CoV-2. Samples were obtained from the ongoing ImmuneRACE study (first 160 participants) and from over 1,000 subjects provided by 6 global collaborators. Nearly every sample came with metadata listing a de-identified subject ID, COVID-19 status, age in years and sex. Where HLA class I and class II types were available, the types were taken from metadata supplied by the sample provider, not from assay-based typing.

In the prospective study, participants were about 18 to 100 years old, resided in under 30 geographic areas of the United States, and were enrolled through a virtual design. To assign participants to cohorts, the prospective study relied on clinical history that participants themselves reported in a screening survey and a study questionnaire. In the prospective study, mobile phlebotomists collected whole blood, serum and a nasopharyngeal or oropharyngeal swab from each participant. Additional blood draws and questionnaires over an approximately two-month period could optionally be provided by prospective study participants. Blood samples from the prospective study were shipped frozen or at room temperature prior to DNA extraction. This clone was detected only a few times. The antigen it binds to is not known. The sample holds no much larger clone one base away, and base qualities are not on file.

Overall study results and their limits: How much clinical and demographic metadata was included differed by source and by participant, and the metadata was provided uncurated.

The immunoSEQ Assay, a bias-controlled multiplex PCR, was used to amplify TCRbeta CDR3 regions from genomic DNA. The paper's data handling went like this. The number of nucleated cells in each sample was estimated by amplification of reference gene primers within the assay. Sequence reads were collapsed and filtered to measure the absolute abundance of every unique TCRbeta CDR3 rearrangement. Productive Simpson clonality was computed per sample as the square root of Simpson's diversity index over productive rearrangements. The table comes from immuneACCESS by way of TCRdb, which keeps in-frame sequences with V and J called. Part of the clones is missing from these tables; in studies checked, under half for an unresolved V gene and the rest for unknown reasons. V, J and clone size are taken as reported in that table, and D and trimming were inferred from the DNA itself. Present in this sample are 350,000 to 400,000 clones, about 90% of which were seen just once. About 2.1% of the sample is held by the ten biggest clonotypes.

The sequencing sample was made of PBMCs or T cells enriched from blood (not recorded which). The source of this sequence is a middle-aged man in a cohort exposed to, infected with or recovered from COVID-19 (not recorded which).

In nucleotide form, the sequence is TGTGCCAGCAGTTTATCCGGGAGGGCCTCGGGCGAGCAGTACTTC. Translation gives CASSLSGRASGEQYF. The rearrangement joined TRBV27 to TRBJ2-7; TRBD2 matches 8 bases in the middle. There are 15 amino acids in the CDR3, from cysteine to phenylalanine inclusive. The entry retains the CDR3 DNA only, 45 bases that are in frame from base 1. Trimming takes 0 bases off V and 6 bases off J; junction bases not matched to a gene: 7. CDR1 and CDR2, per the germline V gene (reference sequence), are MNHEY and SMNVEV.